This is a list of T cell receptor beta chains from one sample in a study of T cells in localized non-small cell lung cancer. Assay: immunoSEQ multiplex PCR; the TCRdb copy retains only in-frame clones and omits some. The sample carries about 1,100 clones, about 22% recorded once. The sequencing here drew on normal lung tissue next to the tumor, taken before any cancer treatment. The receptors stem from a female donor aged 60 or older with stage I lung adenocarcinoma. CDR3s include the opening cysteine and the closing phenylalanine or tryptophan. A D gene is named only where the DNA matches it firmly. A row's size may be missing; if present it is once, few, many or a size class.

J gene | clone size | D gene | V gene | CDR3 protein | CDR3 DNA
TRBJ2-2 | few | TRBD1 | TRBV19 | CASSPGDRDGNTGELFF | TGTGCCAGTAGTCCCGGGGACAGGGACGGTAACACCGGGGAGCTGTTTTTT
TRBJ2-1 | few | TRBD2 | TRBV28 | CASSPLAGVVGNEQFF | TGTGCCAGCAGTCCTCTAGCGGGAGTGGTGGGGAATGAGCAGTTCTTC
TRBJ2-3 | NA | NA | TRBV11-3 | CASSLGPGRADTQYF | TGTGCCAGCAGCTTAGGCCCTGGGAGAGCAGATACGCAGTATTTT
TRBJ1-1 | NA | TRBD1 | TRBV11-3 | CASSLVRQGITEAFF | TGTGCCAGCAGCTTGGTTCGACAGGGGATAACTGAAGCTTTCTTT
TRBJ1-5 | medium-sized | NA | TRBV11-3 | CASSLWDGDQPQHF | TGTGCCAGCAGCTTATGGGACGGGGATCAGCCCCAGCATTTT
TRBJ2-5 | NA | NA | TRBV30 | CAWSIGGPETQYF | TGTGCCTGGAGTATTGGGGGGCCAGAGACCCAGTACTTC
TRBJ1-2 | NA | NA | TRBV29-1 | CSVGSSGVQNYGYTF | TGCAGCGTCGGATCCTCAGGGGTTCAGAACTATGGCTACACCTTC
TRBJ2-3 | NA | TRBD2 | TRBV29-1 | CSVTQSGTTDTQYF | TGCAGCGTTACCCAAAGCGGGACTACAGATACGCAGTATTTT
TRBJ1-5 | few | NA | TRBV23-1 | CASSRNQNNQPQHF | TGCGCCAGCAGTCGGAACCAAAACAATCAGCCCCAGCATTTT
TRBJ2-1 | few | TRBD2 | TRBV5-1 | CASSQEALRGRDSYNEQFF | TGCGCCAGCAGCCAAGAGGCCCTTCGCGGGAGGGATAGCTACAATGAGCAGTTCTTC
TRBJ2-3 | NA | TRBD2 | TRBV6-8 | CASSLIAGGTQYF | TGTGCCAGCAGTTTAATAGCGGGAGGTACGCAGTATTTT
TRBJ2-5 | NA | TRBD2 | TRBV19 | CASSIGTSGGETQYF | TGTGCCAGTAGTATAGGGACTAGCGGGGGAGAGACCCAGTACTTC
TRBJ2-3 | NA | NA | TRBV18 | CASSLSTTADTQYF | TGTGCCAGCTCACTATCGACTACTGCAGATACGCAGTATTTT
TRBJ2-7 | NA | TRBD1 | TRBV10-3 | CAISEGGAGGYEQYF | TGTGCCATCAGTGAGGGTGGGGCAGGGGGCTACGAGCAGTACTTC
TRBJ2-5 | NA | TRBD2 | TRBV9 | CASSVGTSGSEETQYF | TGTGCCAGCAGCGTAGGGACTAGCGGGAGTGAAGAGACCCAGTACTTC
TRBJ1-5 | few | TRBD1 | TRBV6-8 | CASSPLQGNRQPQHF | TGTGCCAGCAGTCCTCTACAGGGGAATCGTCAGCCCCAGCATTTT
TRBJ2-7 | NA | NA | TRBV6-8 | CAITQGQLYEQYF | TGTGCCATCACGCAGGGACAATTGTACGAGCAGTACTTC
TRBJ1-1 | few | TRBD1 | TRBV28 | CASSRPGTVSEAFF | TGTGCCAGCAGCCGTCCCGGGACAGTATCCGAAGCTTTCTTT
TRBJ1-1 | NA | NA | TRBV19 | CASSLTISTEAFF | TGTGCCAGTAGTCTCACAATAAGCACTGAAGCTTTCTTT
TRBJ2-1 | NA | NA | TRBV11-3 | CASSFAGSYNEQFF | TGTGCCAGCAGCTTTGCGGGCTCCTACAATGAGCAGTTCTTC
TRBJ2-7 | few | NA | TRBV11-3 | CASSQRVGNVYEQYF | TGTGCCAGCAGTCAGAGGGTGGGGAACGTCTACGAGCAGTACTTC
TRBJ2-7 | few | NA | TRBV15 | CATSRDRAAYEQYF | TGTGCCACCAGCAGAGATCGGGCGGCCTACGAGCAGTACTTC
TRBJ1-1 | few | NA | TRBV9 | CASSPRWENTEAFF | TGTGCCAGCAGCCCGAGATGGGAGAACACTGAAGCTTTCTTT
TRBJ2-2 | NA | TRBD1 | TRBV19 | CASSGQANTGELFF | TGTGCCAGTAGCGGACAGGCGAACACCGGGGAGCTGTTTTTT
TRBJ1-5 | few | NA | TRBV6-1 | CASSEEVDQPQHF | TGTGCCAGCAGTGAAGAGGTAGATCAGCCCCAGCATTTT
TRBJ1-1 | few | NA | TRBV12-2 | CASQRGEVANTEAFF | TGTGCCAGTCAGAGGGGGGAAGTGGCGAACACTGAAGCTTTCTTT
TRBJ1-3 | NA | NA | TRBV9 | CASTDRTGTIYF | TGTGCCAGTACTGACAGAACGGGGACCATATATTTT
TRBJ2-3 | few | TRBD2 | TRBV9 | CASSAGLAGGSTDTQYF | TGTGCCAGCAGCGCCGGACTAGCGGGGGGGAGCACAGATACGCAGTATTTT
TRBJ2-5 | NA | NA | TRBV11-3 | CASSLGQAGSVETQYF | TGTGCCAGCAGCTTAGGTCAGGCCGGCTCCGTGGAGACCCAGTACTTC
TRBJ2-3 | NA | NA | TRBV6-7 | CASSYLGTQYF | TGTGCCAGCAGTTACTTGGGGACGCAGTATTTT
TRBJ2-7 | few | NA | TRBV1 | CASSQDVLFSGEQYF | TGCGCCAGCAGCCAAGATGTACTCTTCTCGGGAGAGCAGTACTTC
TRBJ1-1 | NA | NA | TRBV5-1 | CASSLGREGTEAFF | TGCGCCAGCAGCTTGGGTCGGGAGGGCACTGAAGCTTTCTTT
TRBJ1-6 | large | NA | TRBV6-1 | CASSEGGMGGSPLHF | TGTGCCAGCAGTGAAGGGGGGATGGGTGGTTCACCCCTCCACTTT
TRBJ2-1 | NA | NA | TRBV25-1 | CASRARTSYNEQFF | TGTGCCAGCAGAGCCCGGACATCCTACAATGAGCAGTTCTTC
TRBJ2-7 | NA | TRBD2 | TRBV18 | CASSPVAIGTSGINEQYF | TGTGCCAGCTCACCCGTAGCTATCGGGACTAGCGGGATCAACGAGCAGTACTTC
TRBJ1-5 | NA | NA | TRBV11-3 | CASSLRGGDNQPQHF | TGTGCCAGCAGCTTAAGAGGGGGGGACAATCAGCCCCAGCATTTT
TRBJ2-2 | NA | TRBD1 | TRBV15 | CATSRARQGIGELFF | TGTGCCACCAGCAGAGCCCGACAGGGGATCGGGGAGCTGTTTTTT
TRBJ2-4 | NA | NA | TRBV28 | CASSSHWDIQYF | TGTGCCAGCAGTTCACACTGGGACATTCAGTACTTC
TRBJ1-5 | NA | TRBD1 | TRBV10-3 | CAIGGGRGSQPQHF | TGTGCCATCGGGGGTGGCAGGGGGTCTCAGCCCCAGCATTTT
TRBJ2-2 | NA | NA | TRBV10-3 | CAISEYVKTNTGELFF | TGTGCCATCAGTGAGTACGTCAAAACGAACACCGGGGAGCTGTTTTTT
TRBJ2-7 | few | TRBD2 | TRBV11-3 | CASSVQTGTSGYEQYF | TGTGCCAGCAGCGTCCAAACCGGGACTAGCGGCTACGAGCAGTACTTC
TRBJ2-3 | NA | TRBD2 | TRBV18 | CASSPPRGSGDTDTQYF | TGTGCCAGCTCACCACCCCGGGGCAGCGGGGACACAGATACGCAGTATTTT
TRBJ2-7 | NA | TRBD2 | TRBV6-8 | CASSPAGAGGLYEQYF | TGTGCCAGCAGTCCCGCTGGGGCGGGAGGATTGTACGAGCAGTACTTC
TRBJ2-3 | few | NA | TRBV11-3 | CASSLGRSTDTQYF | TGTGCCAGCAGCTTGGGGCGAAGCACAGATACGCAGTATTTT
TRBJ1-1 | few | NA | TRBV11-3 | CASSPQTENTEAFF | TGTGCCAGCAGCCCCCAGACGGAGAACACTGAAGCTTTCTTT